Shown below are 27 T cell receptor beta chains from a single sample sequenced in a study of T cells in Graves' hyperthyroidism and ophthalmopathy. There were TCR beta CDR3 regions amplified from RNA transcripts. During a first-round RT-PCR of the TCR CDR3, the HTBI primer set was used. TCRdb recomputed calls from the multiplex PCR reads with MiXCR, one row per CDR3 protein. The table includes about 530,000 distinct CDR3 sequences, 17% detected once. Sequencing was done on a sample of blood. These receptors all stem from a woman aged 18 to 35 with Graves' ophthalmopathy.

The chain couples TRBV28 to TRBJ1-5, with D maybe TRBD1 (6 bases). Germline CDR1 and CDR2: MDHEN and SYDVKM. The CDR3 runs to 14 residues. V lost 4 bases and J lost 7, with 14 bases in between. This CDR3 is CASSSAGGWQPQHF. CDR3 bases: TGTGCCAGCAGTTCCGCGGGGGGCTGGCAGCCCCAGCATTTT.

This clonotype turned up a few times. This chain uses TRBV5-6 with TRBJ2-7; maybe TRBD2 (6 bases). Trimming pared 2 bases from V and 3 bases from J, leaving 12 bases between. This CDR3 comprises 14 residues. Germline CDR1 and CDR2: SGHDT and YYEEEE. The CDR3 DNA is TGTGCCAGCAGCTTTGTAGCGGAGAACTACGAGCAGTACTTC. Its translation: CASSFVAENYEQYF. The entire variable domain, with the rest obtained from reference TRBV5-6 and TRBJ2-7, is as follows: DAGVTQSPTHLIKTRGQQVTLRCSPKSGHDTVSWYQQALGQGPQFIFQYYEEEERQRGNFPDRFSGHQFPNYSSELNVNALLLGDSALYLCASSFVAENYEQYFGPGTRLTVT.

This clonotype has more than one count but fewer than ten. The J gene is TRBJ1-3, the V gene TRBV6-6; tentatively, D is TRBD1 (5 bases). V was clipped by 2 bases and J by 3 bases, with 8 bases between them. This CDR3 region has 14 residues. Germline lookup yields CDR1 MNHNY and CDR2 SVGAGI (reference sequence). CDR3 in DNA: TGTGCCAGCAGTTACGCCAGGGATGGAAACACCATATATTTT. Amino acid sequence: CASSYARDGNTIYF.

This clonotype has only a few counts. The genes are TRBV20-1 and TRBJ1-4, with D uncertain. Germline V gene lookup returns CDR1 DFQATT and CDR2 SNEGSKA (reference sequence). The CDR3 has 15 amino acids. Between the trimmed V and J ends, which lost 1 base and 5 bases, there was a span of 14 bases. Written as DNA, the CDR3 is TGCAGTGCTAGAGTTCCTCGTGCGAAGAATGAAAAACTGTTTTTT. Its protein product is CSARVPRAKNEKLFF.

This clonotype was seen a handful of times. The genes are TRBV6-1 and TRBJ2-1; D gene ambiguous. Germline CDR1 is MNHNS and CDR2 is SASEGT. This CDR3 spans 13 amino acids. Trimming stripped 6 bases from V and 8 bases from J, with 14 bases between. CDR3 loop: CASSPPRPHEQFF. The CDR3 coding sequence is TGTGCCAGCAGCCCACCTCGCCCCCATGAGCAGTTCTTC.

This clonotype was counted ten times or more. V gene TRBV9 combines with J gene TRBJ2-7; D is unresolved. CDR1 SGDLS and CDR2 YYNGEE come from the germline V gene. The V end lost 4 bases, the J end lost 2 bases, and 16 bases lay between the germline ends. The CDR3 contains 15 residues. CDR3 DNA: TGTGCCAGCAGCCCAGACTTTGCGGTGGCCTACGAGCAGTACTTC. This translates into CASSPDFAVAYEQYF.

This clonotype has a handful of counts. The rearrangement links TRBV27 to TRBJ2-2, with 9 bases aligning to TRBD1. CDR3 size: 14 residues. Germline trimming cut 5 bases from V and 6 bases from J; bases unmatched to any gene: 4. Germline CDR1 and CDR2: MNHEY and SMNVEV (reference sequence). The CDR3 here is CASSLTGGPGELFF. Written as DNA, the CDR3 is TGTGCCAGCAGTCTTACAGGGGGCCCCGGGGAGCTGTTTTTT.

This clonotype was recorded once. The chain combines TRBV6-2 or TRBV6-3 with TRBJ2-1; no clear D gene. The germline gives CDR1 MNHEY, CDR2 SVGEGT. This CDR3 is built from 12 residues. Between the trimmed V and J ends, which lost 6 bases and 9 bases, there was a span of 12 bases. CDR3 protein: CASSQSGSEQFF. For the CDR3, the DNA is TGTGCCAGCAGCCAGTCCGGCAGTGAGCAGTTCTTC.

This clonotype was recorded at least ten times. V and J are TRBV28 and TRBJ2-7; a possible D gene is TRBD1 (5 bases). The CDR3 is made up of 13 amino acids. V was cut by 3 bases and J by 6 bases, with 12 bases left in between. Per the germline V gene, CDR1 is MDHEN and CDR2 is SYDVKM. The CDR3 sequence: CASSFGQGLEQYF. The CDR3 nucleotides read TGTGCCAGCAGTTTTGGCCAGGGCCTCGAGCAGTACTTC.

The chain uses TRBV2 and TRBJ2-1; the D gene is possibly TRBD1 (6 bases). CDR3 length: 14 residues. V shed 8 bases and J shed 0 bases, with 11 bases lying between them. Germline V gene sequence: CDR1 SNHLY, CDR2 FYNNEI. The CDR3 DNA is TGTGCCAGCGGGGGCCCAAGCTCCTACAATGAGCAGTTCTTC. This gives the protein CASGGPSSYNEQFF.

The gene calls are TRBV4-2 and TRBJ1-1; D is ambiguous. The CDR3 contains 14 residues. Trimming stripped 4 bases from V and 5 bases from J, with 14 bases between. Germline V gene data show CDR1 as LGHNA and CDR2 as YNFKEQ. CDR3 bases: TGTGCCAGCAGCCCAGACGGCGCCGGGACTGAAGCTTTCTTT. Residues: CASSPDGAGTEAFF.

This clonotype came up many times. The V and J genes are TRBV30 and TRBJ2-1, with D perhaps TRBD2 (5 bases). This CDR3 comprises 11 residues. Deletions cut 2 bases from V and 9 bases from J, with 8 bases between. Germline CDR1 reads GTSNPN; CDR2 reads SVGIG (reference sequence). The CDR3 nucleotides read TGTGCCTGGAGTCTAGCTATTGAGCAGTTCTTC. Encoded protein: CAWSLAIEQFF.

There are many counts of this clonotype. The rearrangement joins TRBV20-1 to TRBJ2-7; TRBD1 aligns across 9 bases. This CDR3 is built from 15 residues. J was trimmed by 2 bases and V by 7 bases; bases with no gene match: 12. CDR1 DFQATT and CDR2 SNEGSKA come from the germline V gene (reference sequence). The CDR3 region has the DNA TGCAGTGTTTTGACCGGGACAGGGAACGCCTACGAGCAGTACTTC. As protein: CSVLTGTGNAYEQYF.

This clonotype was counted many times. The V gene is TRBV5-1, the J gene TRBJ2-7, with a tentative D call TRBD1 (6 bases). Trimming stripped 6 bases from V and 7 bases from J, with 23 bases between. The CDR3 has 15 residues. Looked up from germline, CDR1 is SGHRS and CDR2 is YFSETQ. The chain's CDR3 is CASMPSGVAGYEQYF. The CDR3 nucleotides read TGCGCCAGCATGCCCTCAGGGGTAGCCGGGTATGAGCAGTACTTC. Drawing the rest from reference TRBV5-1 and TRBJ2-7, the complete variable domain is KAGVTQTPRYLIKTRGQQVTLSCSPISGHRSVSWYQQTPGQGLQFLFEYFSETQRNKGNFPGRFSGRQFSNSRSEMNVSTLELGDSALYLCASMPSGVAGYEQYFGPGTRLTVT.

Turning to this clonotype: The junction and the germline gene differ at one end; a read error may be behind it. V and J are TRBV5-5 and TRBJ1-2; D call uncertain. Germline V gene data show CDR1 as SGHKS and CDR2 as YYEKEE (reference sequence). The CDR3 is 16 amino acids. CDR3 DNA: TGCGTCAGCAGCCCGGCGGAAAGATCCTTTAACTATGGCTACACCTTC. This translates into CVSSPAERSFNYGYTF.

In this sample, this clonotype turned up many times. The V call is TRBV12-3 or TRBV12-4, the J call TRBJ1-5; D is possibly TRBD1 (6 bases). The CDR3 extends over 13 amino acids. Trimming cost V 7 bases and J 5 bases, with 12 bases left between them. CDR3 residues: CASMRAGDQPQHF. CDR3 coding DNA: TGTGCCAGCATGCGGGCAGGGGATCAGCCCCAGCATTTT.

This clonotype showed up just a few times. This chain uses TRBV19 with TRBJ1-5; 11 bases line up with TRBD1. J was trimmed by 6 bases and V by 3 bases; bases with no gene match: 4. Germline-derived CDR1 and CDR2 are LNHDA and SQIVND (reference sequence). The CDR3 contains 15 residues. CDR3 loop: CASSIPGQGAQPQHF. DNA for the CDR3: TGTGCCAGTAGTATCCCCGGACAGGGGGCTCAGCCCCAGCATTTT. Together with reference TRBV19 and TRBJ1-5, the CDR3 gives the full variable domain: DGGITQSPKYLFRKEGQNVTLSCEQNLNHDAMYWYRQDPGQGLRLIYYSQIVNDFQKGDIAEGYSVSREKKESFPLTVTSAQKNPTAFYLCASSIPGQGAQPQHFGDGTRLSIL.

This clonotype appeared many times. The V and J genes are TRBV6-1 and TRBJ2-5; D is possibly TRBD1 (6 bases). CDR1 is MNHNS and CDR2 is SASEGT in the germline V gene. The ends were cut back, 4 bases at V and 2 bases at J, with 8 bases in the middle. The CDR3 loop spans 13 amino acids. For the CDR3, the DNA is TGTGCCAGCAGTGCCGGACAGCAAGAGACCCAGTACTTC. It specifies CASSAGQQETQYF.

The genes are TRBV28 and TRBJ1-2; D call uncertain. V lost 7 bases, J lost 7 bases, and 19 bases lay in between. This CDR3 has 14 residues. Germline V gene sequence: CDR1 MDHEN, CDR2 SYDVKM. Here the CDR3 reads CASKVHFDPRGYTF. The DNA for the CDR3 is TGTGCCAGCAAGGTTCATTTCGACCCGCGTGGCTACACCTTC.

V is TRBV5-1 and J is TRBJ2-7; TRBD2 matches 15 bases. The CDR3 is 16 residues long. The trim removed 5 bases at V and 0 bases at J, leaving 3 bases unmatched. The V gene's germline CDR1 is SGHRS and CDR2 YFSETQ. The CDR3 loop is CASRRGLAGGSYEQYF. Here the CDR3 DNA reads TGCGCCAGCAGGAGGGGACTAGCGGGAGGCTCCTACGAGCAGTACTTC.

V usage is TRBV6-5 and J usage is TRBJ2-1; 8 bases agree with TRBD2. The length of the CDR3 is 17 residues. With V trimmed by 4 bases and J by 9 bases, 17 bases remained unmatched. Germline V gene sequence: CDR1 MNHEY, CDR2 SVGAGI. The CDR3 coding sequence is TGTGCCAGCAGTTCCCTCGGGCCAGCGGGAGAAGGGGGTGAGCAGTTCTTC. Protein product: CASSSLGPAGEGGEQFF.

The CDR3 DNA is TGTGCCAGCAGTTACGGGCCGGGCAGGGAGTATAATTCACCCCTCCACTTT. This sequence encodes CASSYGPGREYNSPLHF. This chain connects TRBV6-2 or TRBV6-3 to TRBJ1-6; tentatively, D is TRBD1 (5 bases). V lost 2 bases to trimming and J lost 4 bases, with 15 bases between them. CDR3 length: 17 amino acids. The germline V gene encodes CDR1 MNHEY and CDR2 SVGEGT.

This clonotype was recorded at least ten times. The V call is TRBV6-2 or TRBV6-3, the J call TRBJ2-2, with 8 bases fitting TRBD1. CDR3 size: 16 residues. Looked up from germline, CDR1 is MNHEY and CDR2 is SVGEGT. Trimming cost V 5 bases and J 1 base; bases outside gene matches: 6. The CDR3: CASSDGQGLNTGELFF. CDR3 DNA sequence: TGTGCCAGCAGTGACGGACAGGGACTGAACACCGGGGAGCTGTTTTTT.

This chain joins TRBV27 and TRBJ1-1; D unresolved. Trimming removed 3 bases at V and 1 base at J, with 9 bases between. There are 14 residues in the CDR3. Germline V gene sequence: CDR1 MNHEY, CDR2 SMNVEV (reference sequence). The CDR3 DNA reads TGTGCCAGCAGTTTGATTAGTGAGAACACTGAAGCTTTCTTT. Translated: CASSLISENTEAFF.

The chain combines TRBV7-9 with TRBJ1-1, with a weak D call TRBD1 (5 bases). This CDR3 is built from 17 residues. V was trimmed by 2 bases and J by 0 bases, leaving 16 bases between them. Germline CDR1 is SEHNR and CDR2 is FQNEAQ (reference sequence). The CDR3 coding sequence is TGTGCCAGCAGCTTAATTGTGGGGACGTGGGTGAACACTGAAGCTTTCTTT. Protein product: CASSLIVGTWVNTEAFF. The full variable domain, rest sourced from reference TRBV7-9 and TRBJ1-1, is DTGVSQNPRHKITKRGQNVTFRCDPISEHNRLYWYRQTLGQGPEFLTYFQNEAQLEKSRLLSDRFSAERPKGSFSTLEIQRTEQGDSAMYLCASSLIVGTWVNTEAFFGQGTRLTVV.

This clonotype was observed many times. The chain is built from TRBV20-1 and TRBJ1-1; perhaps TRBD1 as D (5 bases). This CDR3 spans 14 amino acids. The germline CDR1 and CDR2 sequences are DFQATT and SNEGSKA (reference sequence). The CDR3 protein is CRGRAQQMNTEAFF. In nucleotides, the CDR3 is TGCAGGGGGCGGGCACAGCAAATGAACACTGAAGCTTTCTTT.

This clonotype was seen ten or more times. V and J are TRBV2 and TRBJ2-1; maybe TRBD1 (5 bases). Germline-derived CDR1 and CDR2 are SNHLY and FYNNEI. V gave up 4 bases and J gave up 4 bases, with 8 bases separating them. This CDR3 region has 13 residues. The CDR3 DNA sequence: TGTGCCAGCAGTGCACAGGTGTACAATGAGCAGTTCTTC. Translating it yields CASSAQVYNEQFF.